Listed here is a single T cell receptor beta chain. Methods used by the authors: Estimation of nucleated cell counts relied on the amplification of reference gene primers. Using immunoSEQ multiplex PCR, the repertoire was profiled, and TCRdb retains in-frame clones only, with some absent. The DNA gave D and trimming, while V, J and clone size come from that table. Among roughly 80,000 clones listed, 60% to 80% were seen once. The ends lost 0 bases at V and 0 bases at J; junction bases unmatched: 14. Looked up from germline, CDR1 is GTSNPN and CDR2 is SVGIG (reference sequence). The CDR3 runs to 20 residues. The record originates from a study of blood T cell repertoires in COVID-19. Study-level background: Donors in the United States, Italy and Spain gave samples during acute or convalescent COVID-19. PBMCs, B-cell-depleted T cells, or T cells were the source of the cDNA or gDNA that made up the material.

The clonotype originates from a human donor in a cohort sampled during active COVID-19. The specimen sequenced was peripheral blood. The chain recombines TRBV30 with TRBJ1-3; 10 bases align to TRBD1. This chain's CDR3 is CAWSVISVGTGDHSGNTIYF. CDR3 in DNA: TGTGCCTGGAGTGTAATTAGTGTAGGGACAGGGGACCACTCTGGAAACACCATATATTTT.